Given below is one TCR beta chain in context. The donors were all Caucasian adults (living in Nashville, Tennessee). Subsets obtained from CD4+ cells comprised CD45RA+ naive and CD45RA-negative memory cells. This record belongs to a study of shared clonotypes between healthy human individuals. The authors' processing: There were no quality scores in the junction-only immunoSEQ sequences, so filtering differed. Using immunoSEQ multiplex PCR, the repertoire was profiled, and TCRdb retains in-frame clones only, with some absent. V, J and clone size are taken as reported in that table, and D and trimming were inferred from the DNA itself. This sample has hundreds of thousands of clones, with around 73% found just once. The CDR3 has 12 amino acids. In germline, CDR1 is SGHTA, CDR2 FQGNSA. Deletions cut 7 bases from V and 9 bases from J, with 15 bases between.

Sequencing input: memory CD4+ T cells sorted from blood. This sample's subset: CD45RA-negative fraction. This clonotype originated in a woman in her 30s in good health. The chain uses TRBV7-2 and TRBJ2-5; D is undetermined. CDR3 coding DNA: TGTGCCAGCACCCTTGAGGAGAGACCCCAGTACTTC. Its protein is CASTLEERPQYF.